The rows below give T cell receptor beta chains drawn from one sample of a study of control samples from healthy donors and cancer patients. Libraries were prepared by immunoSEQ multiplex PCR; TCRdb keeps only in-frame clonotypes and omits some of them. The sample shows roughly 120,000 clones, about 92% of them seen only once. Sequenced sample: PBMCs. The receptors originated from a man aged 50 to 60 with head and neck cancer. The CDR3 runs from the conserved cysteine through the conserved F or W. The D gene is left open where the match is weak. A clone size is listed for some rows: how often the clone was seen (once, few, many), or a class if it is expanded.

j_gene,d_gene,abundance,v_gene,CDR3nt,CDR3aa
TRBJ2-7,-,-,TRBV4-1,TGCGCCAGCAGCCCCGTAGGGGGCGTCCTGGGGAGGGTAAACGAGCAGTACTTC,CASSPVGGVLGRVNEQYF
TRBJ1-2,TRBD1,-,TRBV29-1,TGCAGCGTTACAGGGGTGGGCTATGGCTACACCTTC,CSVTGVGYGYTF
TRBJ2-3,TRBD1,-,TRBV11-1,TGTGCCAGCAGCTCGGGACAGGGAGGCACAGATACGCAGTATTTT,CASSSGQGGTDTQYF
TRBJ2-7,-,once,TRBV7-8,TGTGCCAGCAGCTTCCGAGGGCCCTACGAGCAGTACTTC,CASSFRGPYEQYF
TRBJ2-3,-,-,TRBV7-2,TGTGCCAGCAGCTTGTACCGGACAGATACGCAGTATTTT,CASSLYRTDTQYF
TRBJ1-6,-,-,TRBV7-2,TGTGCCAGCAGCTTAGAAGGGAGCTCCTATAATTCACCCCTCCACTTT,CASSLEGSSYNSPLHF
TRBJ1-2,TRBD1,-,TRBV7-9,TGTGCCAGCAGCTTAGGAGGGGGCGCAAACTATGGCTACACCTTC,CASSLGGGANYGYTF
TRBJ2-7,-,-,TRBV10-3,TGTGCCATCAGTGACGGGACCTACGAGCAGTACTTC,CAISDGTYEQYF
TRBJ1-2,-,-,TRBV6-6,TGTGCCAGCAGGGAAACAGGGTCCGGCTACACCTTC,CASRETGSGYTF
TRBJ2-5,TRBD2,-,TRBV6-2/TRBV6-3,TGTGCCAGCAGCCTGACTAGCGGGGGGGGCCAAGAGACCCAGTACTTC,CASSLTSGGGQETQYF
TRBJ1-2,-,-,TRBV4-1,TGCGCCAGCAGCCAAGAGGTGGAGAACTATGGCTACACCTTC,CASSQEVENYGYTF
TRBJ1-2,-,-,TRBV6-5,TGTGCCAGCAGTTCCGCCGGGACCGACTGGCATGGCTACACCTTC,CASSSAGTDWHGYTF
TRBJ1-6,-,-,TRBV4-2,TGTGCCAGCAGCCAAGACGCACCTCGCAGTCGGGGTCTGGCACCCCTCCACTTT,CASSQDAPRSRGLAPLHF
TRBJ2-5,-,-,TRBV29-1,TGCAGCTCTTCCAAAGAGACCCAGTACTTC,CSSSKETQYF
TRBJ2-5,-,-,TRBV30,TGTGCCTGGAGTTTTCCCTTCCAGACCCAGTACTTC,CAWSFPFQTQYF
TRBJ2-1,-,-,TRBV28,TGTGCCAGCAGTTCCTGGACTAACAAAAACTACAATGAGCAGTTCTTC,CASSSWTNKNYNEQFF
TRBJ1-1,-,-,TRBV5-6,TGTGCCAGCAGCGGATGGGGCGCCTCGAACACTGAAGCTTTCTTT,CASSGWGASNTEAFF
TRBJ2-2,-,once,TRBV5-1,TGCGCCAGCAGCCCCCGGGATGACACCGGGGAGCTGTTTTTT,CASSPRDDTGELFF
TRBJ2-7,TRBD1,once,TRBV5-4,TGTGCCAGCAGCTTTACAGGGGAGGAGCAGTACTTC,CASSFTGEEQYF
TRBJ2-5,TRBD2,-,TRBV5-4,TGTGCCAGCAGCTTGGTCGGGGGGAACCAAGAGACCCAGTACTTC,CASSLVGGNQETQYF
TRBJ1-2,-,-,TRBV12-3/TRBV12-4,TGTGCCAGCAGTCCTCTACACGGGAATGGCTACACCTTC,CASSPLHGNGYTF
TRBJ1-1,-,-,TRBV3-1/TRBV3-2,TGTGCCAGCAGCCCTACGGGGAACACTGAAGCTTTCTTT,CASSPTGNTEAFF
TRBJ2-7,TRBD2,-,TRBV14,TGTGCCAGCAGCCAGGGGCTAGCGGGGCCCTACGAGCAGTACTTC,CASSQGLAGPYEQYF
TRBJ2-7,-,-,TRBV7-2,TGTGCCAGCAGCCCGACGGGGGCCTCCTACGAGCAGTACTTC,CASSPTGASYEQYF
TRBJ1-6,-,-,TRBV5-5,TGTGCCAGCAGCTCAAGGGATTCACCCCTCCACTTT,CASSSRDSPLHF
TRBJ2-7,-,-,TRBV10-3,TGTGCCATCAGGGAAAGGACTTCCCCCTCCTACGAGCAGTACTTC,CAIRERTSPSYEQYF
TRBJ1-5,TRBD1,-,TRBV30,TGTGCCTGGAGTGGAGGGACAGTTGGCCAGCCCCAGCATTTT,CAWSGGTVGQPQHF
TRBJ1-2,-,-,TRBV30,TGTGCCTGGGCCGGGACGTTTTCTATCACCTATGGCTACACCTTC,CAWAGTFSITYGYTF
TRBJ2-5,-,once,TRBV4-3,TGCGCCAGCAGCCAATGGGGATCGGAGACCCAGTACTTC,CASSQWGSETQYF
TRBJ2-3,-,-,TRBV5-1,TGCGCCAGCAGCATTGGAGAGGATAGGGATACGCAGTATTTT,CASSIGEDRDTQYF
TRBJ1-5,-,once,TRBV9,TGTGCCAGCGCCCCAGGGGACGGCAATCAGCCCCAGCATTTT,CASAPGDGNQPQHF
TRBJ2-1,TRBD2,-,TRBV3-1/TRBV3-2,TGTGCCAGCAGCCAAGATGGGCTAGCGGGGAAACCCCCACTTTCCAATGAGCAGTTCTTC,CASSQDGLAGKPPLSNEQFF
TRBJ2-2,-,-,TRBV7-9,TGTGCCAGCAGCCACCGGGGGTCGAACACCGGGGAGCTGTTTTTT,CASSHRGSNTGELFF
TRBJ1-2,-,once,TRBV28,TGTGCCAGCAGTTCCCCGCAGGGCTATGGCTACACCTTC,CASSSPQGYGYTF
TRBJ2-7,-,-,TRBV19,TGTGCCAGTAGAAGGTTAAACTCCTACGAGCAGTACTTC,CASRRLNSYEQYF
TRBJ2-2,TRBD1,few,TRBV3-1/TRBV3-2,TGTGCCAGCAGCCAGGCTGGACAGGGCTCCACGAACGGGGAGCTGTTTTTT,CASSQAGQGSTNGELFF
TRBJ1-1,-,-,TRBV19,TGTGCCAGTATAGGGGCTGGCGCTTTCTTT,CASIGAGAFF
TRBJ2-1,-,once,TRBV6-4,TGTGCCAGCAGCAGGGGCAATGAGCAGTTCTTC,CASSRGNEQFF
TRBJ1-2,TRBD1,-,TRBV30,TGTGCCTGGGAGAGGGGGCTGAGCTATGGCTACACCTTC,CAWERGLSYGYTF
TRBJ2-7,TRBD1,-,TRBV6-6,TGTGCCAGCAGGATCGGGGACAGTTTCTACGAGCAGTACTTC,CASRIGDSFYEQYF
TRBJ1-2,TRBD1,-,TRBV9,TGTGCCAGCAGCCCGCGGGACAGCCCAAGAATTTATAACTATGGCTACACCTTC,CASSPRDSPRIYNYGYTF
TRBJ1-2,-,few,TRBV7-2,TGTGCCAGCAGCTCAGGGACTGTTTATGGCTACACCTTC,CASSSGTVYGYTF
TRBJ2-1,-,few,TRBV24-1,TGTGCCACCAGTGACATAAGGGAGGATGAGCAGTTCTTC,CATSDIREDEQFF
TRBJ1-5,TRBD1,-,TRBV11-3,TGTGCCAGCAGCTTATTCCATATTGGAGGGGCGGGACAGGGAGGCCAGCCCCAGCATTTT,CASSLFHIGGAGQGGQPQHF
TRBJ1-5,TRBD1,-,TRBV6-5,TGTGCCAGCAGTCGGGACAGGGTTCAACCCCAGCATTTT,CASSRDRVQPQHF
TRBJ2-7,-,-,TRBV28,TGTGCCAGCAGTTTACCTGGCTACGAGCAGTACTTC,CASSLPGYEQYF
TRBJ1-6,-,-,TRBV19,TGTGCCTCAAGTCGGTTGGCTTTCGGTAATTCACCCCTCCACTTT,CASSRLAFGNSPLHF
TRBJ2-1,-,-,TRBV30,TGTGCCTCCCCACCGAACGGGGGGCCTCAAGGTGGCCCCTACAATGAGCAGTTCTTC,CASPPNGGPQGGPYNEQFF
TRBJ1-6,-,-,TRBV7-2,TGTGCCAGCAGCTCGACAGGTCGATTTTCACCCCTCCACTTT,CASSSTGRFSPLHF